This TCR beta chain was sequenced for a study of control samples from healthy donors and cancer patients. Trimming removed 0 bases at V and 2 bases at J, with 11 bases between. CDR3 length: 16 residues. Germline V lookup: CDR1 MNHEY, CDR2 SVGAGI. This clone was seen only a few times. The data were produced by immunoSEQ multiplex PCR, yet TCRdb's version contains in-frame clones alone and is incomplete. The table has some 170,000 clones, 96% seen once. This TCR came from a woman aged 25 to 39 in good health. The sequencing sample was made of blood. The chain recombines TRBV6-5 with TRBJ2-1; D unresolved. CDR3 sequence (DNA): TGTGCCAGCAGTTACTCGGCAGGTCTAGCCTACAATGAGCAGTTCTTC. Protein product: CASSYSAGLAYNEQFF.